This TCR beta chain was identified during a study of shared clonotypes between healthy human individuals. Here immunoSEQ multiplex PCR was the method, and the copy in TCRdb shows in-frame clones only, minus some. The sample yields 470,000 or so clones, approximately 80% seen once. Notes on this clone: What it recognizes is unknown.

Notes on the study in general: Limitation of the genetic and exposure-history diversity represented came from the few donors.

Trimming left V 3 bases short and J 5 bases short, with 11 bases between. This CDR3 has 14 residues. Germline-derived CDR1 and CDR2 are MNHEY and SMNVEV (reference sequence). The sample taken for sequencing was PBMCs. This rearrangement joins TRBV27 to TRBJ2-4, with D perhaps TRBD1 (6 bases). The receptor was derived from a woman between 40 and 50 years old in good health. Some clones in this sample may be carry-over from other donors' samples. CDR3 amino acids: CASSFVGQENIQYF. In DNA, the CDR3 is TGTGCCAGCAGTTTTGTGGGACAAGAAAACATTCAGTACTTC.